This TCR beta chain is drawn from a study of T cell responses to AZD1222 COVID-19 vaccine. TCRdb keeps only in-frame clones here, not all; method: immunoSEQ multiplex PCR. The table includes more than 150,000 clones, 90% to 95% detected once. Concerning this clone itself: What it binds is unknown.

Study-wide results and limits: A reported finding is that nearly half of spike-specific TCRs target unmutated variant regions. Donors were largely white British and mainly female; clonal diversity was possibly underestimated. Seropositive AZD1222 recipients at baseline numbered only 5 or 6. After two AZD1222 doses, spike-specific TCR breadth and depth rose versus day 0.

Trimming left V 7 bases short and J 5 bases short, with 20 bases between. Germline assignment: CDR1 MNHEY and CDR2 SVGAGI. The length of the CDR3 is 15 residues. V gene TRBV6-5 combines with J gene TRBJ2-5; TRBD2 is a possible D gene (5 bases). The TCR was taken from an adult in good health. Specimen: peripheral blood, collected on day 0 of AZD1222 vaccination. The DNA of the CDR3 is TGTGCCAGCACCTACAGAGCGGAGTTACCCGAGACCCAGTACTTC. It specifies CASTYRAELPETQYF.